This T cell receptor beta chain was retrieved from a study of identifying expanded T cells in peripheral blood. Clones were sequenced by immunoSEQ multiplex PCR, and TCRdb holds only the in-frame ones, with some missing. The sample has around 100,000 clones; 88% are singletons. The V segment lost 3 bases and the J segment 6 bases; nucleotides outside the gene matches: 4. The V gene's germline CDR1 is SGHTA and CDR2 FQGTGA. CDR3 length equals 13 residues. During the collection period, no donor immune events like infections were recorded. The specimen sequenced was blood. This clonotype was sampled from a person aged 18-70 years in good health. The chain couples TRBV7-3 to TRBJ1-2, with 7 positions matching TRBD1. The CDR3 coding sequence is TGTGCCAGCAGCTTGGTAGGGGGCGATGGCTACACCTTC. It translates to CASSLVGGDGYTF. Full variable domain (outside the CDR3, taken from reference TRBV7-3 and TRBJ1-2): GAGVSQTPSNKVTEKGKYVELRCDPISGHTALYWYRQSLGQGPEFLIYFQGTGAADDSGLPNDRFFAVRPEGSVSTLKIQRTERGDSAVYLCASSLVGGDGYTFGSGTRLTVV.